These 30 T cell receptor beta chains came from one sample sequenced in a study of response to subunit inactivated influenza vaccine. Each CDR3 protein gets one entry after TCRdb re-called the RT-PCR reads with MiXCR. There are around 520,000 distinct CDR3 sequences in the sample; roughly 10% occur only once, and roughly a tenth lies in the top ten. The specimen comprised PBMCs from blood, sampled on the day of vaccination. Receptors originate from a man in his fifties or sixties who received an inactivated influenza vaccine.

This clonotype was counted between two and nine times. This sequence joins TRBV11-2 and TRBJ2-3; D might be TRBD2 (6 bases). Trimming took off 6 bases at V and 0 bases at J, with 13 bases between the two ends. The germline gives CDR1 SGHAT, CDR2 FQNNGV. The CDR3 is made up of 15 amino acids. The CDR3 DNA follows: TGTGCCAGCAGAAGTAGCGGTTCTAGCACAGATACGCAGTATTTT. It translates to CASRSSGSSTDTQYF.

This clonotype came up a few times. This chain connects TRBV20-1 to TRBJ2-3, with D possibly matching TRBD1 (6 bases). The V gene's germline CDR1 is DFQATT and CDR2 SNEGSKA (reference sequence). The CDR3 totals 15 residues. The V gene lost 1 base and the J gene lost 2 bases, with 13 bases spanning the gap. The CDR3 DNA sequence: TGCAGTGCTAGAGGCCACGGGACAAACACAGATACGCAGTATTTT. Translation: CSARGHGTNTDTQYF.

The CDR3 DNA reads as TGCGCCAGCAGCCGATCAGCGGCTCGCACAGATACGCAGTATTTT. It specifies CASSRSAARTDTQYF. This chain uses TRBV4-3 with TRBJ2-3; possible D gene TRBD2, 5 bases. V was cut by 4 bases and J by 1 base, with 12 bases left in between. Germline V CDR1 and CDR2: LGHNA, YSLEER. This CDR3 contains 15 residues.

This clonotype was observed a handful of times. The V gene is TRBV20-1, the J gene TRBJ2-3, with TRBD1 identical over 10 bases. V lost 0 bases to trimming and J lost 5 bases; unmatched junction nucleotides: 8. From germline, CDR1 is DFQATT and CDR2 SNEGSKA (reference sequence). This CDR3 has 16 residues. The CDR3 reads CSARDWDRGDGDTQYF. The CDR3 nucleotides read TGCAGTGCTAGAGATTGGGACAGGGGAGATGGAGATACGCAGTATTTT.

Regarding this clonotype: A single base separates this from a much larger clone, so it may be a read error. This CDR3 fails to terminate in the conserved phenylalanine or tryptophan, so it likely reflects a read error. The chain joins TRBV4-3 to TRBJ2-1; D gene unclear. The CDR3 runs 15 residues. Germline V gene lookup returns CDR1 LGHNA and CDR2 YSLEER. V gave up 1 base and J gave up 0 bases, with 7 bases separating them. The CDR3 protein is CASSQGPSSYNEQFL. The CDR3 DNA is TGCGCCAGCAGCCAAGGGCCGAGCTCCTACAATGAGCAGTTCCTC.

This clonotype was counted at least ten times. The chain carries TRBV6-5 and TRBJ2-7; TRBD1 matches at 7 bases. J lost 1 base, V lost 4 bases, and 4 bases had no gene match. Germline CDR1 reads MNHEY; CDR2 reads SVGAGI. CDR3 size: 14 residues. The CDR3 DNA follows: TGTGCCAGCAGTTTCCGGGACAGTTCCTACGAGCAGTACTTC. Amino acids: CASSFRDSSYEQYF.

This clonotype was picked up a small number of times. The chain uses TRBV18 and TRBJ2-3; D is possibly TRBD1 (6 bases). V was cut by 3 bases and J by 5 bases, with 15 bases left in between. Germline CDR1 is KGHSH and CDR2 is LQKENI. The length of the CDR3 is 15 residues. The CDR3 protein is CASSPDLWGQDTQYF. DNA for the CDR3: TGTGCCAGCTCACCCGACCTTTGGGGACAAGATACGCAGTATTTT. The whole variable domain, filled in from reference TRBV18 and TRBJ2-3, reads NAGVMQNPRHLVRRRGQEARLRCSPMKGHSHVYWYRQLPEEGLKFMVYLQKENIIDESGMPKERFSAEFPKEGPSILRIQQVVRGDSAAYFCASSPDLWGQDTQYFGPGTRLTVL.

This clonotype occurred many times. This chain uses TRBV7-9 with TRBJ2-1; D may be TRBD2 (6 bases). V lost 3 bases to trimming and J lost 4 bases, with 10 bases between them. CDR1 and CDR2 from the germline V gene are SEHNR and FQNEAQ (reference sequence). The CDR3 runs to 14 residues. CDR3 region: CASSFPGVYNEQFF. DNA for the CDR3: TGTGCCAGCAGCTTTCCGGGAGTTTACAATGAGCAGTTCTTC.

V is TRBV5-6 and J is TRBJ2-3; D call uncertain. The length of the CDR3 is 15 residues. The germline CDR1 and CDR2 sequences are SGHDT and YYEEEE. V shed 5 bases and J shed 0 bases, with 13 bases lying between them. CDR3 loop: CASSHGLHSTDTQYF. As DNA, the CDR3 is TGTGCCAGCAGTCATGGGCTGCACAGCACAGATACGCAGTATTTT.

This chain uses TRBV18 with TRBJ2-2; D perhaps matches TRBD1 (6 bases). The CDR3 contains 14 residues. Germline lookup yields CDR1 KGHSH and CDR2 LQKENI. V shed 1 base and J shed 6 bases, with 9 bases lying between them. The CDR3 sequence: CASSPQTGPGELFF. In DNA, the CDR3 is TGTGCCAGCTCACCACAAACAGGGCCCGGGGAGCTGTTTTTT.

This clonotype has at least ten counts. The V gene is TRBV12-3 or TRBV12-4, the J gene TRBJ2-7, with 8 bases aligning to TRBD2. The CDR3 has 15 residues. Trimming removed 5 bases from V and 4 bases from J; junction bases left unmatched: 10. The CDR3 spells CASSLGGVFLYEQYF. The CDR3 DNA follows: TGTGCCAGCAGTCTCGGGGGGGTGTTTTTGTACGAGCAGTACTTC.

This clonotype was seen a handful of times. The rearrangement uses TRBV7-2 and TRBJ1-5, with a tentative D call TRBD1 (5 bases). Germline loops: CDR1 SGHTA, CDR2 FQGNSA. This CDR3 contains 14 residues. V lost 5 bases, J lost 7 bases, and 15 bases lay in between. The CDR3, as DNA: TGTGCCAGCAGCCCCAGGCGGGGGGAACAGCCCCAGCATTTT. Its protein is CASSPRRGEQPQHF.

The chain employs TRBV20-1 and TRBJ2-4, with D maybe TRBD2 (5 bases). Looked up from germline, CDR1 is DFQATT and CDR2 is SNEGSKA (reference sequence). Trimming cost V 2 bases and J 3 bases, with 8 bases left between them. CDR3 length equals 13 residues. The chain's CDR3 is CSARYGIKNIQYF. CDR3 DNA: TGCAGTGCTAGATACGGGATCAAAAACATTCAGTACTTC.

This clonotype showed up just a few times. This clone may be a read error of a much larger clone one base away. The rearrangement uses TRBV7-9 and TRBJ2-7, with D possibly being TRBD1 or TRBD2 (5 bases each). The V gene's germline CDR1 is SEHNR and CDR2 FQNEAQ (reference sequence). The ends were cut back, 6 bases at V and 6 bases at J, with 9 bases in the middle. This CDR3 comprises 11 residues. The CDR3 DNA sequence: TGTGCCAGCAGTCCCGGGGCCGAGCAGTACTTC. This translates into CASSPGAEQYF.

This clonotype was found a few times. This chain links TRBV12-3 or TRBV12-4 with TRBJ2-7, with 8 bases identical to TRBD1. V trimming: 5 bases; J trimming: 3 bases; junction bases outside the gene matches: 9. The CDR3 is 15 amino acids. CDR3 amino acids: CASSLMTGVNYEQYF. The DNA of the CDR3 is TGTGCCAGCAGTCTAATGACAGGGGTTAACTACGAGCAGTACTTC.

The V and J genes are TRBV5-6 and TRBJ2-5; 8 positions match TRBD2. V lost 7 bases to trimming and J lost 4 bases; unmatched junction nucleotides: 12. There are 15 residues in the CDR3. Germline-derived CDR1 and CDR2 are SGHDT and YYEEEE. For the CDR3, the DNA is TGTGCCAGCCGTGAGGTTAGCGGGAATTTAGAGACCCAGTACTTC. This codes for CASREVSGNLETQYF.

This clonotype was seen more than once but under ten times. The V call is TRBV6-2 or TRBV6-3, the J call TRBJ2-3; 10 bases map to TRBD2. The germline V gene encodes CDR1 MNHEY and CDR2 SVGEGT. Trimming took 0 bases from V and 3 from J; bases not matched to a gene: 9. The CDR3 is 18 amino acids. CDR3: CASSYSTERGGLTDTQYF. The CDR3 region has the DNA TGTGCCAGCAGTTACTCGACTGAGCGGGGGGGCCTTACAGATACGCAGTATTTT.

About this clonotype itself: This may be a read error: a much more frequent sequence differs by one nucleotide. The chain's CDR3 is CSVEGGNRQYF. The CDR3 DNA is TGCAGCGTTGAAGGGGGCAATAGGCAGTACTTC. The chain employs TRBV29-1 and TRBJ2-7, with D possibly being TRBD1 (5 bases). Trimming took 1 base from V and 9 from J, leaving 10 bases between them. Germline CDR1 reads SQVTM; CDR2 reads ANQGSEA. The CDR3 extends over 11 amino acids.

This chain links TRBV20-1 with TRBJ2-7, with TRBD1 matching over 7 bases. There are 16 residues in the CDR3. Germline V gene sequence: CDR1 DFQATT, CDR2 SNEGSKA (reference sequence). V lost 1 base to trimming and J lost 3 bases; unmatched junction nucleotides: 12. Here the CDR3 reads CSARATSRDSLYEQYF. DNA of the CDR3: TGCAGTGCTAGAGCCACATCCCGGGACAGCCTCTACGAGCAGTACTTC.

The chain links TRBV20-1 to TRBJ2-7; 8 bases are shared with TRBD2. The CDR3 loop spans 17 amino acids. The germline V gene encodes CDR1 DFQATT and CDR2 SNEGSKA (reference sequence). Trimming removed 4 bases from V and 3 bases from J; junction bases left unmatched: 17. This chain's CDR3 is CSATWLAGLIRDYEQYF. The CDR3 region has the DNA TGCAGTGCTACGTGGCTAGCGGGCCTGATTCGGGACTACGAGCAGTACTTC.

This clonotype was observed at least ten times. This chain joins TRBV5-5 and TRBJ2-5; perhaps D is TRBD1 or TRBD2 (5 bases each). Per the germline V gene, CDR1 is SGHKS and CDR2 is YYEKEE (reference sequence). Trimming removed 3 bases from V and 1 base from J, with 10 bases in between. The CDR3 has 14 residues. CDR3 bases: TGTGCCAGCAGCTCGGGACCCCGCCAAGAGACCCAGTACTTC. Translated: CASSSGPRQETQYF.

The chain employs TRBV7-9 and TRBJ2-3, with 9 bases lining up with TRBD1. This CDR3 comprises 15 residues. With 3 bases clipped from V and 0 bases from J, the junction kept 1 base outside the gene matches. Germline assignment: CDR1 SEHNR and CDR2 FQNEAQ (reference sequence). CDR3 in DNA: TGTGCCAGCAGCTTCGGACAGGGGAGCACAGATACGCAGTATTTT. Translating gives CASSFGQGSTDTQYF.

This clonotype showed up just a few times. The chain is built from TRBV20-1 and TRBJ1-3, with D possibly matching TRBD1 (5 bases). The V end lost 0 bases, the J end lost 4 bases, and 16 bases lay between the germline ends. Germline V gene sequence: CDR1 DFQATT, CDR2 SNEGSKA (reference sequence). The CDR3 has 16 residues. CDR3 sequence: CSAREFLSGGGNTIYF. The DNA of the CDR3 is TGCAGTGCTAGAGAGTTTTTATCGGGGGGAGGAAACACCATATATTTT.

Notes on this clonotype: The junction differs from germline at one of its ends, possibly a read error. The chain carries TRBV12-3 or TRBV12-4 and TRBJ2-7, with 8 bases aligning to TRBD1. This CDR3 has 14 residues. CDR3 residues: CASCFQGASYEQYF. The CDR3, as DNA: TGTGCCAGCTGTTTTCAGGGGGCGAGTTACGAGCAGTACTTC.

The genes are TRBV7-3 and TRBJ2-3; D remains unclear. In germline, CDR1 is SGHTA, CDR2 FQGTGA. V gave up 2 bases and J gave up 3 bases, with 9 bases separating them. The CDR3 contains 14 residues. CDR3 loop: CASSLPMYTDTQYF. CDR3 nucleotide sequence: TGTGCCAGCAGCTTACCGATGTATACAGATACGCAGTATTTT.

This clonotype has at least ten counts. The rearrangement links TRBV5-1 to TRBJ2-2, with a possible D match to TRBD1 (5 bases). Trimming stripped 0 bases from V and 3 bases from J, with 12 bases between. CDR1 SGHRS and CDR2 YFSETQ come from the germline V gene. The CDR3 consists of 16 residues. In nucleotides, the CDR3 is TGCGCCAGCAGCTTGGCCGCAGGGTTTCACACCGGGGAGCTGTTTTTT. This gives the protein CASSLAAGFHTGELFF.

This clonotype was counted a few times. CDR3 sequence (DNA): TGTGCCAGCAGCTTAAGTAGGATTTTGGGGGGATGGTACGAGCAGTACTTC. It yields the protein CASSLSRILGGWYEQYF. This chain joins TRBV7-8 and TRBJ2-7; D is possibly TRBD2 (6 bases). Germline V lookup: CDR1 SGHVS, CDR2 FQNEAQ. This CDR3 contains 17 residues. Trimming pared 2 bases from V and 4 bases from J, leaving 21 bases between.

This chain connects TRBV20-1 to TRBJ2-7, with TRBD2 matching over 10 bases. J gave up 3 bases and V 1 base, and 3 bases lay outside the gene matches. Per the germline V gene, CDR1 is DFQATT and CDR2 is SNEGSKA (reference sequence). CDR3 length equals 14 residues. This CDR3 reads CSARVGTSDYEQYF. As DNA, the CDR3 is TGCAGTGCTAGAGTAGGGACTAGCGACTACGAGCAGTACTTC.

The rearrangement joins TRBV20-1 to TRBJ2-1; TRBD2 aligns across 9 bases. This CDR3 spans 13 amino acids. Germline V gene data show CDR1 as DFQATT and CDR2 as SNEGSKA (reference sequence). With 0 bases clipped from V and 15 bases from J, the junction kept 9 bases outside the gene matches. The CDR3 sequence is CSAREGTSLFPFF. As DNA, the CDR3 is TGCAGTGCTAGAGAGGGGACTAGCTTGTTTCCGTTCTTC.

The chain combines TRBV6-2 or TRBV6-3 with TRBJ2-4; no firm D call. Germline V CDR1 and CDR2: MNHEY, SVGEGT. CDR3 length equals 11 residues. The V end lost 6 bases, the J end lost 7 bases, and 7 bases lay between the germline ends. The CDR3 nucleotides are TGTGCCAGCAGAACCGGGAACATTCAGTACTTC. It is translated as CASRTGNIQYF.